This TCR beta chain is from a study of blood T cell repertoires in COVID-19. Here immunoSEQ multiplex PCR was the method, and the copy in TCRdb shows in-frame clones only, minus some. There are around 70,000 clones in the sample; around 93% occur only once, and about 7.3% lies in the top ten. The clonotype comes from a human donor in a cohort sampled during active COVID-19. The sequenced sample consisted of peripheral blood.

This CDR3 reads CASSSGTEAFF. In DNA, the CDR3 is TGTGCCAGCAGCTCTGGGACAGAAGCTTTCTTT. The chain combines TRBV9 with TRBJ1-1; perhaps TRBD1 as D (6 bases). V was pared by 4 bases and J by 8 bases, with 9 bases between. The CDR3 spans 11 residues. Germline lookup yields CDR1 SGDLS and CDR2 YYNGEE.